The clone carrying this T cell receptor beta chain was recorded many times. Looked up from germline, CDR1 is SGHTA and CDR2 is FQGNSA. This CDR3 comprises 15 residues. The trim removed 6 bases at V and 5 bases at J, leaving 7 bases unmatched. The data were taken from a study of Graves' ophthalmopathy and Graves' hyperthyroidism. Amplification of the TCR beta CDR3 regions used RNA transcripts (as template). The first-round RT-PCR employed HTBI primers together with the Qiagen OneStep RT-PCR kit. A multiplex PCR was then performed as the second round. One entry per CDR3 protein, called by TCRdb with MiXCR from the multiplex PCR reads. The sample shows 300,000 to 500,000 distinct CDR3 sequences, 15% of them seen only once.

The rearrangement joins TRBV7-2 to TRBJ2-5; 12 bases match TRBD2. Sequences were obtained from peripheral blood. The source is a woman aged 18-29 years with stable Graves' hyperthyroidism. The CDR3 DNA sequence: TGTGCCAGCAGGCGACTAGCGGGGGTCCGGGAGACCCAGTACTTC. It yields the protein CASRRLAGVRETQYF.